This section outlines one TCR beta chain sequence together with its context. Antigen: not known. This record belongs to a study of cytomegalovirus exposure and HLA in healthy donors. Study-wide context: Researchers previously reported finding fewer than 140 million unique TCR beta sequences from 150 million to 200 million T cells. Whole-study results and caveats: CMV antigen specificity was confirmed in vitro for a few CMV-associated chains. Across HLA loci, a later analysis found differing TCR association rates, with DRB1 most and HLA-C fewest. Later work associated 16,951 TCR beta sequences with HLA alleles at 0.05 false discovery rate.

There are 15 residues in the CDR3. CDR1 SGHVS and CDR2 FQNEAQ come from the germline V gene. The V and J ends lost 6 bases and 5 bases, in that order; junction bases with no gene match: 10. Amplification used 60 Vbeta primers and 13 Jbeta primers. The repertoire was sequenced with immunoSEQ multiplex PCR; TCRdb's copy has only in-frame clones and lacks some. This table has tens of thousands of clones, 81% appearing once. The rearrangement links TRBV7-8 to TRBJ2-1, with 7 bases identical to TRBD2. The receptor was isolated from a man aged 50-60 years in good health and CMV-seronegative. Sequencing was carried out using PBMCs. The CDR3 DNA is TGTGCCAGCAGTTCCGGCGGGGGATGGAACAATGAGCAGTTCTTC. Amino acids: CASSSGGGWNNEQFF.